This entry is about one T cell receptor (beta chain). The antigen is undetermined. Indicated treatment: approximately nine-day PBMC culture with coronavirus spike peptide pools or control peptides (ViraFEST assay). Before the COVID-19 pandemic (2011-2018), CD4+ T cells were obtained from the unexposed donor. Trimming left V 8 bases short and J 1 base short, with 14 bases between. CDR1 is GTSNPN and CDR2 is SVGIG in the germline V gene (reference sequence). This CDR3 region has 13 residues. The entry originates in a study of vaccination and CD4 T cells after COVID-19. The Oncomine TCR Beta short-read assay was what sequenced the DNA obtained from cultured CD4+ T cells. Someone extracted genomic DNA from cultured CD4+ T cells. TCRdb fed the PCR reads into MiXCR, producing one record per CDR3 protein. The table includes 9,900 or so distinct CDR3 sequences, approximately 31% detected once.

V and J are TRBV30 and TRBJ2-5, with D unresolved. The TCR comes from a human donor in good health. The sample comprised CD4+ T cells from blood, cultured in vitro. The CDR3 coding sequence is TGTGCCCGAGCCGGACCGATCCAAGAGACCCAGTACTTC. This encodes CARAGPIQETQYF.